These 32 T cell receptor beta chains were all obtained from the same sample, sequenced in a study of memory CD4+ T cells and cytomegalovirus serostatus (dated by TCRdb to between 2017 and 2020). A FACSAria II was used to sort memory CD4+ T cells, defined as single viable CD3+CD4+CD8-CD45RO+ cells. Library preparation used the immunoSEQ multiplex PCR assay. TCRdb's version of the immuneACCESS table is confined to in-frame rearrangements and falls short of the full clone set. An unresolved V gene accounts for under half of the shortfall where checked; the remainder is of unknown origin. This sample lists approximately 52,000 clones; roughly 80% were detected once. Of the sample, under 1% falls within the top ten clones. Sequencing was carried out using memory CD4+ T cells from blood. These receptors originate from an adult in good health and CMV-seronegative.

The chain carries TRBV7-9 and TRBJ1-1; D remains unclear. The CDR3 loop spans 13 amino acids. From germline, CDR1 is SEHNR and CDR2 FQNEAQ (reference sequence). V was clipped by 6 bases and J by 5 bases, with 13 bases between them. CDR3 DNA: TGTGCCAGCAGTTCAAGCGTCAGGACTGAAGCTTTCTTT. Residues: CASSSSVRTEAFF.

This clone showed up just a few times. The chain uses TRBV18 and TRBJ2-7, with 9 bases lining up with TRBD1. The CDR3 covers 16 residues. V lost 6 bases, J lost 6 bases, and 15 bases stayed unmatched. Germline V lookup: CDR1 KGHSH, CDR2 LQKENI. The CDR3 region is CASSRRQGQGPSEQYF. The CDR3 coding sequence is TGTGCCAGCTCCCGACGGCAGGGACAGGGCCCGTCCGAGCAGTACTTC.

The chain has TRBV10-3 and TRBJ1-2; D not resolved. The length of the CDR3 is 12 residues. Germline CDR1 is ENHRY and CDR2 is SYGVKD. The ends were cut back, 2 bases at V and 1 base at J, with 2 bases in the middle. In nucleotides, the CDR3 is TGTGCCATCAGTGAGGGTAACTATGGCTACACCTTC. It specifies CAISEGNYGYTF.

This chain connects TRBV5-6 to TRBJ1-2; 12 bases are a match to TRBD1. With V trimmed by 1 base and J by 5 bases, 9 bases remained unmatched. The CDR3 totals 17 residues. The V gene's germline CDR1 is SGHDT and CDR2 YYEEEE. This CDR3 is CASSLSPGQGAVYGYTF. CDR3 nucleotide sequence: TGTGCCAGCAGCTTGTCTCCGGGACAGGGGGCGGTGTATGGCTACACCTTC. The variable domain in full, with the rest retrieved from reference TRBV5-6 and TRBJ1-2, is DAGVTQSPTHLIKTRGQQVTLRCSPKSGHDTVSWYQQALGQGPQFIFQYYEEEERQRGNFPDRFSGHQFPNYSSELNVNALLLGDSALYLCASSLSPGQGAVYGYTFGSGTRLTVV.

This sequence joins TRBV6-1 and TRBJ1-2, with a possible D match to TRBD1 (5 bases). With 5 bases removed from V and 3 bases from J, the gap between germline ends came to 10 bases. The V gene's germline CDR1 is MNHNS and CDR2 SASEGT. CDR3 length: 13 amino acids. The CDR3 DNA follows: TGTGCCAGCAGTCCCGGGACCGACTATGGCTACACCTTC. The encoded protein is CASSPGTDYGYTF.

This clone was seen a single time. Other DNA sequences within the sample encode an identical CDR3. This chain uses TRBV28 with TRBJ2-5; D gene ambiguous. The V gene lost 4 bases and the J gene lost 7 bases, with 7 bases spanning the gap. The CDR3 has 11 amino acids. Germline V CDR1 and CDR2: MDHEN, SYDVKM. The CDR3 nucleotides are TGTGCCAGCAGTTCAGCGTGGACCCAGTACTTC. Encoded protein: CASSSAWTQYF.

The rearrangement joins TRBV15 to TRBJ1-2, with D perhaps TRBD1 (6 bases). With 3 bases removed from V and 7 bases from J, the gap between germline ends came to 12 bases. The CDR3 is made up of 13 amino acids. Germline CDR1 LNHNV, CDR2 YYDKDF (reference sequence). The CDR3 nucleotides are TGTGCCACCAGCAGGAACAGGGACGGTGGCTACACCTTC. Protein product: CATSRNRDGGYTF.

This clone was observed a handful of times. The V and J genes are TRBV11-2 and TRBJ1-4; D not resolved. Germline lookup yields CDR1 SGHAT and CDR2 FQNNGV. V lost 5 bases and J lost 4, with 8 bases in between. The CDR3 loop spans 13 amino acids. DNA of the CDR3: TGTGCCAGCAGCCCTTGGGGTAATGAAAAACTGTTTTTT. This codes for CASSPWGNEKLFF.

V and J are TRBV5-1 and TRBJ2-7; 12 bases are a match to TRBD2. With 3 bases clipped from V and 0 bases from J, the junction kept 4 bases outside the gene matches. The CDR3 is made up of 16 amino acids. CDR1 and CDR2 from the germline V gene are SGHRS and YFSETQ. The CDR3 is CASSSGLAGLSYEQYF. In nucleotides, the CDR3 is TGCGCCAGCAGCTCCGGACTAGCGGGACTCTCCTACGAGCAGTACTTC. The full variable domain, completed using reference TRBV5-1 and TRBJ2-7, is KAGVTQTPRYLIKTRGQQVTLSCSPISGHRSVSWYQQTPGQGLQFLFEYFSETQRNKGNFPGRFSGRQFSNSRSEMNVSTLELGDSALYLCASSSGLAGLSYEQYFGPGTRLTVT.

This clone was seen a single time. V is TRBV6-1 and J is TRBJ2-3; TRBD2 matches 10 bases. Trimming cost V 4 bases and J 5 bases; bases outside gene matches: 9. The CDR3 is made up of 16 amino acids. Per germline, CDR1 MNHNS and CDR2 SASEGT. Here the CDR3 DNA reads TGTGCCAGCAGTGGGAGTAGCGGGGGGATAGGAGATACGCAGTATTTT. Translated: CASSGSSGGIGDTQYF.

CDR3 sequence: CASSLRQSLADTQYF. The DNA of the CDR3 is TGTGCCAGCAGTTTACGTCAGTCGCTCGCAGATACGCAGTATTTT. The chain is built from TRBV27 and TRBJ2-3; no clear D. CDR1 and CDR2 (germline): MNHEY, SMNVEV (reference sequence). The CDR3 consists of 15 residues. The ends were cut back, 2 bases at V and 4 bases at J, with 13 bases in the middle.

In DNA, the CDR3 is TGTGCCATCAGTGAGTCAGGGATAGAGACCCAGTACTTC. This sequence encodes CAISESGIETQYF. The chain recombines TRBV10-3 with TRBJ2-5; D not resolved. V was shortened by 0 bases and J by 4 bases, with 6 bases between the two germline ends. Germline V lookup: CDR1 ENHRY, CDR2 SYGVKD. The CDR3 runs to 13 residues.

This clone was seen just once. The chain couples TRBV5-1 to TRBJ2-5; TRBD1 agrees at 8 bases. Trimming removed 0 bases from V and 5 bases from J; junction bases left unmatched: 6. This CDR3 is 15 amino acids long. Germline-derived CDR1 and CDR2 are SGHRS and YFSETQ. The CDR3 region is CASSLAAGGLETQYF. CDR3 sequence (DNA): TGCGCCAGCAGCTTGGCGGCAGGGGGCTTGGAGACCCAGTACTTC.

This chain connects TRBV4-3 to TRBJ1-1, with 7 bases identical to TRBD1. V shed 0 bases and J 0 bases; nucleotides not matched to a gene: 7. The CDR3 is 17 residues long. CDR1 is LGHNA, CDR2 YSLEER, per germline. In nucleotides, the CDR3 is TGCGCCAGCAGCCAAGATCAGGGGGGGGACATGAACACTGAAGCTTTCTTT. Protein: CASSQDQGGDMNTEAFF.

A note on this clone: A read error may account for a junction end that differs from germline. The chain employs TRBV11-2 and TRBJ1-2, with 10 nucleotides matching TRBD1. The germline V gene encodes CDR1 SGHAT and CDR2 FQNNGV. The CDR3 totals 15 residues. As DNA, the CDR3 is TGTGCCAGCAGCCTAGACGGGACAGGGGCACCGGGAGGCACCTTC. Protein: CASSLDGTGAPGGTF.

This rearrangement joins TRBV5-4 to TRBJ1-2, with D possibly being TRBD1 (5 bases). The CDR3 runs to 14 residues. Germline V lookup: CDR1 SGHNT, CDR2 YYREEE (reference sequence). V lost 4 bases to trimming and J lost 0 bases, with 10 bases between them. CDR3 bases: TGTGCCAGCAGCCCCAGCAGGGCTAACTATGGCTACACCTTC. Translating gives CASSPSRANYGYTF.

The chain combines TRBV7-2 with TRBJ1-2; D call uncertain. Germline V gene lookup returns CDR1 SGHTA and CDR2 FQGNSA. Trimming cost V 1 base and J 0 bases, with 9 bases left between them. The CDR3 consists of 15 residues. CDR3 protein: CASSLVLRSNYGYTF. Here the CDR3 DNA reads TGTGCCAGCAGCTTAGTTCTGAGGTCTAACTATGGCTACACCTTC.

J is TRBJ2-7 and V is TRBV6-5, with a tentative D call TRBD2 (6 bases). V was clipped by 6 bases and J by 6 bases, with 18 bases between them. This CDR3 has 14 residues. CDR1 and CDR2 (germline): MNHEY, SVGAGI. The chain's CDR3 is CASSISAGKGEQYF. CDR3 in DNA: TGTGCCAGCAGCATTTCTGCGGGGAAGGGCGAGCAGTACTTC.

CDR3 in amino acids: CASSEKLLAGNTEAFF. As DNA, the CDR3 is TGTGCCAGCAGTGAAAAACTGTTGGCAGGGAACACTGAAGCTTTCTTT. This rearrangement joins TRBV6-1 to TRBJ1-1; D gene unclear. The V end was cut by 2 bases, the J end by 1 base, with 14 bases between. Looked up from germline, CDR1 is MNHNS and CDR2 is SASEGT. The CDR3 contains 16 residues.

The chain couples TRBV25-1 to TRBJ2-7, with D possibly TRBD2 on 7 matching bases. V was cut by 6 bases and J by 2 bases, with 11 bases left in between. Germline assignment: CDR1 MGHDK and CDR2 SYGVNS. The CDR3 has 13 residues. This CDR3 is CASRGGRAYEQYF. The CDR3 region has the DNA TGTGCCAGCAGGGGGGGGCGGGCCTACGAGCAGTACTTC.

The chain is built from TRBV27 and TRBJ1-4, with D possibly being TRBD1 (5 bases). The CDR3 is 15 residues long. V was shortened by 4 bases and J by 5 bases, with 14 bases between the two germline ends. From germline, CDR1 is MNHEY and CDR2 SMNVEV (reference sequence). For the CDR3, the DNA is TGTGCCAGCAGTTACTTTGTGGGGGGGAATGAAAAACTGTTTTTT. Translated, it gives CASSYFVGGNEKLFF.

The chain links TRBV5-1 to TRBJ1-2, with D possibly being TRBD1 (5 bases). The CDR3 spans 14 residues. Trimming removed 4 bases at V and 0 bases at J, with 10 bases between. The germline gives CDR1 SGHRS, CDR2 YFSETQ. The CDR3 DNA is TGCGCCAGCAGCGCCGGGACCCCTAACTATGGCTACACCTTC. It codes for CASSAGTPNYGYTF.

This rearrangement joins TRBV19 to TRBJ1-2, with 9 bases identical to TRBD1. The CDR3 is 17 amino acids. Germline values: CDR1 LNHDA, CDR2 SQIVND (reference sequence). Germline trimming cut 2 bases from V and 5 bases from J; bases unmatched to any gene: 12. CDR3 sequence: CASSIIFGGQGMYGYTF. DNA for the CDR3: TGTGCCAGTAGTATAATCTTCGGGGGACAGGGAATGTATGGCTACACCTTC.

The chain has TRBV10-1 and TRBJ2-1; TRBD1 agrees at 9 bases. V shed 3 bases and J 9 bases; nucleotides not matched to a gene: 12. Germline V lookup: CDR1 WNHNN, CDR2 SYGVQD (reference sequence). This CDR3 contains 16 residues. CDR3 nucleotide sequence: TGCGCCAGCAGTGATAGGGGCGGGACAGGGAATCTTGAGCAGTTCTTC. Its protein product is CASSDRGGTGNLEQFF.

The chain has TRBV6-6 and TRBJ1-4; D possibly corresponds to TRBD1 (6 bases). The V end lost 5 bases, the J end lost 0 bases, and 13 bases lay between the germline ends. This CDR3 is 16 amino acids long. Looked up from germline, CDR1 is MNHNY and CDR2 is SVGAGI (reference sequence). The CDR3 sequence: CASSQGHSATNEKLFF. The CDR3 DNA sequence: TGTGCCAGCAGTCAGGGACATTCTGCAACTAATGAAAAACTGTTTTTT.

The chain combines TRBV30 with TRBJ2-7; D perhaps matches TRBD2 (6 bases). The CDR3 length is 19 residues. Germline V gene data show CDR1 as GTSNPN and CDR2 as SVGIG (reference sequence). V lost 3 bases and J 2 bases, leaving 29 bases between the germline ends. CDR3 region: CAWSASKPGAHKEAYEQYF. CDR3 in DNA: TGTGCCTGGAGCGCCTCGAAACCGGGAGCACATAAAGAAGCCTACGAGCAGTACTTC.

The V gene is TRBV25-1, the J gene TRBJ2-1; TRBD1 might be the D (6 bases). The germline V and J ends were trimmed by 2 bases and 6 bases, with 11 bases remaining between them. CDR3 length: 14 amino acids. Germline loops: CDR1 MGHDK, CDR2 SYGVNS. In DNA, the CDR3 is TGTGCCAGCAGTGAAATAACAGGGTCCAATGAGCAGTTCTTC. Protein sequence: CASSEITGSNEQFF. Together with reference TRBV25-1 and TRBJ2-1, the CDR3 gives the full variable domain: EADIYQTPRYLVIGTGKKITLECSQTMGHDKMYWYQQDPGMELHLIHYSYGVNSTEKGDLSSESTVSRIRTEHFPLTLESARPSHTSQYLCASSEITGSNEQFFGPGTRLTVL.

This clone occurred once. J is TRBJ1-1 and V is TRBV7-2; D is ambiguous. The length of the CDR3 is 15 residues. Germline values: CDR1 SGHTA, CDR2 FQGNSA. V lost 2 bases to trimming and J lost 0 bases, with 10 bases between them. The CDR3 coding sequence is TGTGCCAGCAGCTTACTCCCGGGAATGAACACTGAAGCTTTCTTT. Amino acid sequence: CASSLLPGMNTEAFF.

CDR3 region: CASSVTGASTTGYTF. CDR3 sequence (DNA): TGTGCCAGCAGCGTCACAGGGGCCTCTACGACTGGCTACACCTTC. V usage is TRBV11-2 and J usage is TRBJ1-2; 7 nucleotides align to TRBD1. The V gene end was trimmed by 5 bases and the J gene end by 7 bases; junction bases not matched to a gene: 13. The CDR3 is 15 residues long. Germline CDR1 is SGHAT and CDR2 is FQNNGV. Based on the CDR3 plus reference TRBV11-2 and TRBJ1-2, the full variable domain is EAGVAQSPRYKIIEKRQSVAFWCNPISGHATLYWYQQILGQGPKLLIQFQNNGVVDDSQLPKDRFSAERLKGVDSTLKIQPAKLEDSAVYLCASSVTGASTTGYTFGSGTRLTVV.

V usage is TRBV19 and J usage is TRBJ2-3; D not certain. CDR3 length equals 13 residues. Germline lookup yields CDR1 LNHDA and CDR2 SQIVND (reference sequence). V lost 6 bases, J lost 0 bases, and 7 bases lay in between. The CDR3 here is CASSASSTDTQYF. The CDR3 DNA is TGTGCCAGTAGCGCCTCTAGCACAGATACGCAGTATTTT.

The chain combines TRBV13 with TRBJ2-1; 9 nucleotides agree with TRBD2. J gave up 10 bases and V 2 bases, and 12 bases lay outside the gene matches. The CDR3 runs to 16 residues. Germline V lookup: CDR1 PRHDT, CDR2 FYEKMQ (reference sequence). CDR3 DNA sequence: TGTGCCAGCAGCTTATATGGGCGGGGGGGCCTAGACGAGCAGTTCTTC. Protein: CASSLYGRGGLDEQFF. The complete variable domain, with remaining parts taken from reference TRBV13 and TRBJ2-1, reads AAGVIQSPRHLIKEKRETATLKCYPIPRHDTVYWYQQGPGQDPQFLISFYEKMQSDKGSIPDRFSAQQFSDYHSELNMSSLELGDSALYFCASSLYGRGGLDEQFFGPGTRLTVL.

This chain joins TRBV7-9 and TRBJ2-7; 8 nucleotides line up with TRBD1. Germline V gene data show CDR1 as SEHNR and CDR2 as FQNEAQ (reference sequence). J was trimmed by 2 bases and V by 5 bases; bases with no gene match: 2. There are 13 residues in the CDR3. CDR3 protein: CASSPDRAYEQYF. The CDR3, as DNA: TGTGCCAGCAGCCCGGACAGGGCCTACGAGCAGTACTTC.